This paragraph reports one T cell receptor (beta chain). The entry originates in a study of blood T cell repertoires in COVID-19. The CDR3 runs 19 residues. Measured with immunoSEQ multiplex PCR; TCRdb has only the in-frame clones, and not every one. This table has 400,000 to 450,000 clones, roughly 90% appearing once. The sequence derives from a man aged 18 to 30 with COVID-19, enrolled during active disease. This sequence joins TRBV21-1 and TRBJ2-4; TRBD2 is the table's D call, not checked against the DNA. TRBV21-1 has pseudogene status. The sequencing sample was made of peripheral blood. CDR3 bases: TGTGCCTGTGAACCACGGGGAGAACTTGAATATCTCCCCAAAAACATTCAGTACTTC. Protein sequence: CACEPRGELEYLPKNIQYF.